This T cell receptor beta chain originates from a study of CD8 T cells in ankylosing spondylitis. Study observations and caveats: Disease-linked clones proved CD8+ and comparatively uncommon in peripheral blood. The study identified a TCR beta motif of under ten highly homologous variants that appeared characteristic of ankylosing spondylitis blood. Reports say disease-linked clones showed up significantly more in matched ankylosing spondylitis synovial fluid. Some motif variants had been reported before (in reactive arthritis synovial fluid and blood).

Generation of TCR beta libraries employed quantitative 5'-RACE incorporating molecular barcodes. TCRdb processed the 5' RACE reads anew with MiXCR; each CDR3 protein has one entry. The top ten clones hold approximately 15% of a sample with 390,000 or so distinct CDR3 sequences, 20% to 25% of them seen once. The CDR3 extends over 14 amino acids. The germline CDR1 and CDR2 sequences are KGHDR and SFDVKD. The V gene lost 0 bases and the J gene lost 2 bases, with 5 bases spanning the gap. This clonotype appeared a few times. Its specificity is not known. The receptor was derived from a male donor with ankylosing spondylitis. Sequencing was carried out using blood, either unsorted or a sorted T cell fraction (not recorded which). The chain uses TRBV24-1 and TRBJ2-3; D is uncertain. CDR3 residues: CATSDLPLTDTQYF. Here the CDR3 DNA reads TGTGCCACCAGTGATTTGCCGCTCACAGATACGCAGTATTTT.